Listed below are T cell receptor beta chains from one sample, sequenced in a study of cytomegalovirus exposure and HLA in healthy donors. Assay used: immunoSEQ multiplex PCR; TCRdb lists only in-frame clones, some missing. The data contain 150,000 to 200,000 clones, around 84% of them seen just once; the ten biggest clones take up 1.5% to 2%. The sequencing sample was made of PBMCs. Receptors originate from a woman under 30 in good health and CMV-seronegative. Both conserved end residues are part of each CDR3. Fields, in order: J gene, V gene, clone size, D gene, CDR3 DNA, CDR3 protein. The D gene is left open where the match is weak. Only some rows state a clone size, as once, few, many or a class for expanded clones.

TRBJ1-2	TRBV27	.	.	TGTGCCAGCAGTTTATTCGAGAGGGGGGGGAGCTACACCTTC	CASSLFERGGSYTF
TRBJ2-5	TRBV7-2	.	TRBD1	TGTGCCAGCAGCAGGGACAGCCAAGAGACCCAGTACTTC	CASSRDSQETQYF
TRBJ2-3	TRBV6-4	.	.	TGTGCCAGCAGTGAGTCTAGGTCCTACCCCTTGACCCCCATAGATACGCAGTATTTT	CASSESRSYPLTPIDTQYF
TRBJ2-7	TRBV7-9	once	TRBD2	TGTTCCAGCAGCTTACCGGGACTAGCGGGGTTCTACGAGCAGTACTTC	CSSSLPGLAGFYEQYF
TRBJ1-5	TRBV7-8	.	.	TGTGCCAGCAGCCCTAGACAGAGCAATCAGCCCCAGCATTTT	CASSPRQSNQPQHF
TRBJ1-2	TRBV28	.	.	TGTGCCAGCAGTTTTCGGGGGGCAGGCTATGGCTACACCTTC	CASSFRGAGYGYTF
TRBJ2-2	TRBV6-1	.	.	TGTGCCAGCCGGGGGAGGTACGGGACCGGGGAGCTGTTTTTT	CASRGRYGTGELFF
TRBJ1-3	TRBV28	.	.	TGTGCCAGCAGTTTAGGGAGATTTGGAAACACCATATATTTT	CASSLGRFGNTIYF
TRBJ2-1	TRBV11-2	once	TRBD2	TGTGCCAGCAGCTCAGGACTAGCGGGAGCCGGATCCTACAATGAGCAGTTCTTC	CASSSGLAGAGSYNEQFF
TRBJ2-2	TRBV19	.	.	TGTGCCAGTAGTGGCGGGGGCGATTTCACCGGGGAGCTGTTTTTT	CASSGGGDFTGELFF
TRBJ2-1	TRBV11-3	.	.	TGTGCCAGCAGCTTGAGAAGTGAGCAGTTCTTC	CASSLRSEQFF
TRBJ2-1	TRBV6-1	.	.	TGTGCCAGCAGTGAATCACAGTCCAATGAGCAGTTCTTC	CASSESQSNEQFF
TRBJ1-3	TRBV7-9	.	.	TGTGCCAGCACAGGGACTGGAAACACCATATATTTT	CASTGTGNTIYF
TRBJ1-6	TRBV2	.	.	TGTGCCAGCAGCCCTTCCTACTCACCCCTCCACTTT	CASSPSYSPLHF
TRBJ2-1	TRBV7-2	.	.	TGTGCCAGCAGCCCAGAATTAAGCAGAGCAGGGCAGTTCTTC	CASSPELSRAGQFF
TRBJ2-2	TRBV28	.	.	TGTGCCAGCGCAGGGGCAGGGAAGGCCGGGGAGCTGTTTTTT	CASAGAGKAGELFF
TRBJ2-7	TRBV4-1	.	.	TGCGCCAGCAGCCACCTCGGCCCCGGAGCCTACGAGCAGTACTTC	CASSHLGPGAYEQYF
TRBJ2-7	TRBV9	.	.	TGTGCCAGCAGCGTAGGAACTATTAACGCCTACGAGCAGTACTTC	CASSVGTINAYEQYF
TRBJ1-5	TRBV11-2	.	.	TGTGCCAGCAGCGCTGATCGGGGTCAGCCCCAGCATTTT	CASSADRGQPQHF
TRBJ1-1	TRBV18	once	.	TGTGCCAGCTCACCCCGTGGTGAGGCTGAAGCTTTCTTT	CASSPRGEAEAFF
TRBJ2-7	TRBV5-4	.	.	TGTGCCAGCAGCTCAATGAGTACAGGATCAACCTACGAGCAGTACTTC	CASSSMSTGSTYEQYF
TRBJ2-1	TRBV5-4	once	.	TGTGCCAGCAGCTTTTGGGGGCAAGGGAATGAGCAGTTCTTC	CASSFWGQGNEQFF
TRBJ2-3	TRBV19	.	.	TGTGCCAGTACAGTAGTGGGAGGAGATACGCAGTATTTT	CASTVVGGDTQYF
TRBJ2-5	TRBV4-2	.	.	TGTGCCAGCAGCCAACGGAGGGGGGGCCGGGAGACCCAGTACTTC	CASSQRRGGRETQYF
TRBJ2-7	TRBV4-2	few	.	TGTGCCAGCAGCCAAGAGGCGGACAGCGCCTACGAGCAGTACTTC	CASSQEADSAYEQYF
TRBJ2-3	TRBV19	.	TRBD2	TGTGCCAGTAGTGTAGTAGCGGGGGGCGATACGCAGTATTTT	CASSVVAGGDTQYF
TRBJ2-7	TRBV6-5	.	.	TGTGCCAGCACCCCTGGGACATGGGTGGGCGAGCAGTACTTC	CASTPGTWVGEQYF
TRBJ1-3	TRBV7-2	.	.	TGTGCCAGCAGCTCCCGGGTAGGAAACACCATATATTTT	CASSSRVGNTIYF
TRBJ2-7	TRBV7-3	.	.	TGTGCCAGCAGCCAGAGGGGGACGGGAGGATACGAGCAGTACTTC	CASSQRGTGGYEQYF
TRBJ1-1	TRBV2	.	.	TGTGCCAGCAGATTAGGGGGGGGAAACACTGAAGCTTTCTTT	CASRLGGGNTEAFF
TRBJ2-7	TRBV7-9	.	TRBD1	TGTGCCAGCAGTCTTAGTGGGACAGCCTACGAGCAGTACTTC	CASSLSGTAYEQYF
TRBJ1-5	TRBV1	.	.	TGCACCAGCAGCCCAATCGGACAGGGTGTCAATCAGCCCCAGCATTTT	CTSSPIGQGVNQPQHF
TRBJ1-4	TRBV5-4	once	.	TGTGCCAGCAGCTGGCCGGGCCGAGGGTTTAATGAAAAACTGTTTTTT	CASSWPGRGFNEKLFF
TRBJ2-2	TRBV7-2	.	TRBD2	TGTGCCAGCAGCATTCTAGCGGGATACACCGGGGAGCTGTTTTTT	CASSILAGYTGELFF
TRBJ1-1	TRBV6-5	few	.	TGTGCCAGCAGTTACTCCGACAGCCTGAACACTGAAGCTTTCTTT	CASSYSDSLNTEAFF
TRBJ2-3	TRBV2	.	TRBD2	TGTGCCAGCAGCTCCCGGGCGGGGGGACTCACAGATACGCAGTATTTT	CASSSRAGGLTDTQYF
TRBJ2-1	TRBV10-3	.	TRBD1	TGTGCCATCAGGTCGGACAGGGCCAATGAGCAGTTCTTC	CAIRSDRANEQFF
TRBJ2-3	TRBV13	.	.	TGTGCCAGCAGCTTGGGGGCCTACCGAAGCCCCACAGATACGCAGTATTTT	CASSLGAYRSPTDTQYF
TRBJ2-6	TRBV27	once	TRBD1	TGTGCCAGCAGTTTATACAGGGGGCCTTTTTTCTCTGGGGCCAACGTCCTGACTTTC	CASSLYRGPFFSGANVLTF
TRBJ2-5	TRBV11-2	.	TRBD1	TGTGCCAGCAGTCATTGGACAGGGTTAGAGACCCAGTACTTC	CASSHWTGLETQYF
TRBJ2-7	TRBV7-9	.	TRBD1	TGTGCCAGCAGCCTAGGTCCAGGGGGTCCGGTTACCTACGAGCAGTACTTC	CASSLGPGGPVTYEQYF
TRBJ1-3	TRBV27	.	.	TGTGCCAGCAGTTTAAAGGGCAGGGGTCGGTTCCGACCTGGAAACACCATATATTTT	CASSLKGRGRFRPGNTIYF
TRBJ2-2	TRBV19	.	TRBD1	TGTGCCAGTACTACCAGGTACAGGGGAAACACCGGGGAGCTGTTTTTT	CASTTRYRGNTGELFF
TRBJ2-3	TRBV11-3	.	.	TGTGCCAGCAGCGCGGAATCAGGGGCAGATACGCAGTATTTT	CASSAESGADTQYF
TRBJ2-5	TRBV6-9	.	.	TGTGCCAGCAGTTATGGAGCGGACGGAACTCAAGAGACCCAGTACTTC	CASSYGADGTQETQYF
TRBJ1-4	TRBV19	once	TRBD1	TGTGCCAGTAGCCCCCGGGACAGGGGACTGGCTAATGAAAAACTGTTTTTT	CASSPRDRGLANEKLFF
TRBJ2-7	TRBV19	.	.	TGTGCCAGTAGGGACCCCAGCGGTAAGAGCTCCTACGAGCAGTACTTC	CASRDPSGKSSYEQYF
TRBJ1-4	TRBV7-7	.	TRBD1	TGTGCTAGCAGCCCCGGGACAGCTAATGAAAAACTGTTTTTT	CASSPGTANEKLFF
TRBJ2-1	TRBV4-3	few	.	TGCGCCAGCAGCCAACATCCCGAACTCTCCTACAATGAGCAGTTCTTC	CASSQHPELSYNEQFF
TRBJ2-7	TRBV27	.	.	TGTGCCAGCAGCCGCTCCTTCTCCAGGGGCGAGCAGTACTTC	CASSRSFSRGEQYF
TRBJ1-2	TRBV2	few	.	TGTGCCAGCAGCCCGCCTCGTGGACTTCCTTATGGCTACACCTTC	CASSPPRGLPYGYTF
TRBJ2-3	TRBV2	.	TRBD2	TGTGCCAGCAGAAAGACTAGCGGGGCAGATACGCAGTATTTT	CASRKTSGADTQYF